Listed here is a single T cell receptor (beta chain). Its antigen remains unidentified. These data come from a study of cytomegalovirus exposure and HLA in healthy donors. Looking at the study overall: Of roughly 400 genotyped donors, 81% grouped in the Caucasian-associated ancestry cluster.

Whole-study results and caveats: The authors later found TCR association rates varying by HLA locus, with DRB1 most and HLA-C fewest. Both high specificity and high sensitivity reportedly marked the classifier's diagnosis of cytomegalovirus status. Another analysis was done later, and it associated around 16,000 TCR beta sequences with HLA alleles at 0.05 false discovery rate.

Vbeta (60) and Jbeta (13) primers were used in the PCR. Only in-frame clones appear in the TCRdb table, and some are missing; sequencing was by immunoSEQ multiplex PCR. The sample consists of around 170,000 clones, roughly 82% of them appearing once. CDR1 is MDHEN and CDR2 is SYDVKM in the germline V gene. This CDR3 is built from 15 residues. Trimming took 2 bases from V and 2 from J, leaving 11 bases between them. The chain links TRBV28 to TRBJ2-3; tentatively, D is TRBD1 (6 bases). Sequencing was performed on PBMCs. This clonotype was sampled from a man aged 40-49 years in good health and CMV-seronegative. The CDR3 DNA is TGTGCCAGCAGTTTAATAGAGGGACACACAGATACGCAGTATTTT. As protein: CASSLIEGHTDTQYF.